Following are 10 T cell receptor beta chains from one sample sequenced in a study of CD8 T cells in ankylosing spondylitis. Each CDR3 protein is one row after TCRdb ran MiXCR on the 5' RACE reads. The sample shows 180,000 or so distinct CDR3 sequences, around 10% of them seen only once. The sample comprised blood, either unsorted or a sorted T cell fraction (not recorded which). The receptors were gathered from a male donor with ankylosing spondylitis or in good health (not recorded which).

This clonotype was found many times. As DNA, the CDR3 is TGCGCCAGCAGCCAAGTACAGGGAACCCTTAACTATGGCTACACCTTC. It translates to CASSQVQGTLNYGYTF. This sequence joins TRBV4-3 and TRBJ1-2, with a tentative D call TRBD1 (6 bases). The CDR3 sequence is 16 residues long. Germline V CDR1 and CDR2: LGHNA, YSLEER. The V end lost 1 base, the J end lost 1 base, and 13 bases lay between the germline ends.

This chain uses TRBV11-2 with TRBJ2-3; 11 bases agree with TRBD2. From germline, CDR1 is SGHAT and CDR2 FQNNGV. This CDR3 has 16 amino acids. Unmatched junction bases numbered 5, after V lost 1 base and J lost 5 bases. CDR3 in DNA: TGTGCCAGCAGCTTAGGGATGGGGACTAGCGGAGATACGCAGTATTTT. Residues: CASSLGMGTSGDTQYF.

In regard to this clonotype: Given a much more abundant clone one base away, this may be a read error. The chain carries TRBV12-3 or TRBV12-4 and TRBJ2-7; possibly TRBD2 for D (5 bases). CDR3 length equals 14 residues. V was trimmed by 7 bases and J by 7 bases, leaving 20 bases between them. The CDR3 DNA reads as TGTGCCAGCAATTCCATTGGACTGGGTCTAGAGCAGTACTTC. Protein: CASNSIGLGLEQYF.

The V call is TRBV7-2, the J call TRBJ1-5, with D possibly being TRBD1 (5 bases). V shed 5 bases and J shed 0 bases, with 14 bases lying between them. This CDR3 is built from 16 residues. Germline V gives CDR1 SGHTA, CDR2 FQGNSA. The CDR3 nucleotides are TGTGCCAGCAGCCTCTTTCAGGGCTTTAGCAATCAGCCCCAGCATTTT. Translated, it gives CASSLFQGFSNQPQHF. The whole variable domain, filled in from reference TRBV7-2 and TRBJ1-5, reads GAGVSQSPSNKVTEKGKDVELRCDPISGHTALYWYRQSLGQGLEFLIYFQGNSAPDKSGLPSDRFSAERTGGSVSTLTIQRTQQEDSAVYLCASSLFQGFSNQPQHFGDGTRLSIL.

This clonotype was picked up many times. The V and J genes are TRBV9 and TRBJ2-3, with D tentatively TRBD2 (6 bases). V lost 6 bases, J lost 5 bases, and 16 bases lay in between. The length of the CDR3 is 14 residues. CDR1 SGDLS and CDR2 YYNGEE come from the germline V gene. DNA for the CDR3: TGTGCCAGCATGCCAGGAGGGGTTGGAGATACGCAGTATTTT. Translated, it gives CASMPGGVGDTQYF.

Concerning this clonotype: One base away lies a much larger clone, so this may be a sequencing read error. The gene calls are TRBV6-1 and TRBJ2-5, with TRBD2 identical over 16 bases. Germline trimming cut 5 bases from V and 9 bases from J; bases unmatched to any gene: 6. CDR3 length: 15 residues. Per the germline V gene, CDR1 is MNHNS and CDR2 is SASEGT. CDR3 loop: CASSPGTSGREAQYF. DNA for the CDR3: TGTGCCAGCAGTCCCGGGACTAGCGGGAGGGAGGCCCAGTACTTC.

This clonotype was found many times. V and J are TRBV5-1 and TRBJ2-3; tentative D call: TRBD2 (7 bases). The CDR3 covers 15 residues. Looked up from germline, CDR1 is SGHRS and CDR2 is YFSETQ. V lost 0 bases to trimming and J lost 7 bases, with 15 bases between them. The CDR3 region is CASSLGRGGTNTQYF. In DNA form, the CDR3 reads TGCGCCAGCAGCTTGGGAAGGGGGGGCACGAATACGCAGTATTTT.

This clonotype occurred many times. The rearrangement joins TRBV20-1 to TRBJ2-7; D perhaps matches TRBD2 (6 bases). V shed 5 bases and J shed 0 bases, with 14 bases lying between them. This CDR3 has 14 amino acids. CDR1 and CDR2 (germline): DFQATT, SNEGSKA (reference sequence). CDR3: CSAQGLSNSYEQYF. CDR3 nucleotide sequence: TGCAGTGCTCAGGGACTTTCAAACTCCTACGAGCAGTACTTC.

This clonotype turned up a few times. The V and J genes are TRBV24-1 and TRBJ2-3; the match to TRBD2 covers 10 bases. This CDR3 comprises 16 residues. After removal of 5 bases from V and 2 bases from J, the junction contained 6 bases not matched to a gene. Germline V gene lookup returns CDR1 KGHDR and CDR2 SFDVKD. CDR3 coding DNA: TGTGCCACCAGTGTTAGCGGGGGGCGTACCACAGATACGCAGTATTTT. Translated, it gives CATSVSGGRTTDTQYF.

This clonotype was seen at least ten times. V usage is TRBV20-1 and J usage is TRBJ2-5; the D gene is possibly TRBD1 (7 bases). The V gene's germline CDR1 is DFQATT and CDR2 SNEGSKA (reference sequence). V dropped 5 bases and J dropped 5 bases, with 21 bases sitting between them. The CDR3 loop spans 15 amino acids. The CDR3 nucleotides are TGCAGTGCTCAAAGCGGGCTAAGACAGGGCGAGACCCAGTACTTC. Translated, it gives CSAQSGLRQGETQYF.